These 8 T cell receptor beta chains were all obtained from the same sample, sequenced in a study of blood T cells in healthy people across ages (dated by TCRdb to the mid-2010s). The protocol used for the library was 5' RACE. The instrument given in TCRdb is Illumina HiSeq 2500. A second PCR of roughly 7 to 11 cycles was run with a J-beta primer mix and a sample-barcoded 5' primer. TCRdb itself trimmed the public reads at Q25 with fastp, ran MiXCR and retained productive beta chains. Rows with one shared CDR3 protein collapse into an entry with the most common genes and DNA. A total of some 900,000 distinct CDR3 sequences appear in this sample, about 44% of them only once. The ten top clones hold roughly 13% of the sample. The sequenced sample consisted of blood. Every receptor here comes from a man aged 30 to 39 in good health.

As for this clonotype: A much larger clone sits a single nucleotide away, making a read error possible. The chain carries TRBV7-2 and TRBJ2-3; no clear D. V was trimmed by 6 bases and J by 5 bases, leaving 18 bases between them. The CDR3 is 15 amino acids. The germline CDR1 and CDR2 sequences are SGHTA and FQGNSA. This CDR3 reads CASSQRLLFRDTQYF. The CDR3 region has the DNA TGTGCCAGCAGTCAAAGGCTACTATTTCGAGATACGCAGTATTTT.

The chain combines TRBV12-3 or TRBV12-4 with TRBJ2-1, with D perhaps matching TRBD1 (5 bases). The CDR3 runs to 12 residues. Trimming took off 6 bases at V and 9 bases at J, with 12 bases between the two ends. The CDR3 region has the DNA TGTGCCAGCAGCCTCAGGGTAGCTGAGCAGTTCTTC. Protein product: CASSLRVAEQFF.

V and J are TRBV5-1 and TRBJ2-7; D ambiguous. The J call may not be correct, given that the DNA end is closer to TRBJ2-5. Looked up from germline, CDR1 is SGHRS and CDR2 is YFSETQ. CDR3 length: 12 residues. CDR3 in DNA: TGCGCCAGCAGCATGACGGCTGAGACCCAGTACTTC. Translation: CASSMTAETQYF.

The sample holds one count of this clonotype. This rearrangement joins TRBV28 to TRBJ2-3; 8 bases align to TRBD2. The CDR3 spans 15 residues. The germline V gene encodes CDR1 MDHEN and CDR2 SYDVKM. J gave up 4 bases and V 3 bases, and 6 bases lay outside the gene matches. The DNA of the CDR3 is TGTGCCAGCAGTTTCCGCGGGGGGCGGTCAGATACGCAGTATTTT. Translated: CASSFRGGRSDTQYF.

The chain joins TRBV10-3 to TRBJ2-7, with D possibly called TRBD1 or TRBD2 (5 bases each). Germline V gene sequence: CDR1 ENHRY, CDR2 SYGVKD. V shed 6 bases and J shed 2 bases, with 17 bases lying between them. The CDR3 runs 15 residues. The chain's CDR3 is CAIRTTGTSTYEQYF. CDR3 nucleotides: TGTGCCATCAGGACCACCGGGACCTCGACCTACGAGCAGTACTTC.

This sequence joins TRBV4-2 and TRBJ2-1; TRBD2 agrees at 7 bases. The DNA end favors TRBJ2-7, so the J call may be wrong. The CDR3 runs to 17 residues. Germline loops: CDR1 LGHNA, CDR2 YNFKEQ. The chain's CDR3 is CASSQDTQRGYYNEQYF. As DNA, the CDR3 is TGTGCCAGCAGCCAAGATACTCAGCGGGGTTATTACAATGAGCAGTACTTC.

The table lists this clonotype with a few counts. This chain connects TRBV13 to TRBJ2-1; 7 nucleotides match TRBD1. The J segment lost 8 bases and the V segment lost 5 bases, leaving 24 bases of the junction unmatched. Germline V gives CDR1 PRHDT, CDR2 FYEKMQ (reference sequence). CDR3 length: 19 residues. CDR3 in DNA: TGTGCCAGCAGCCTCCCACTCGCTCGGGACAGCGCGTCGGGTGATGAGCAGTTCTTC. Residues: CASSLPLARDSASGDEQFF.

The rearrangement uses TRBV6-2 or TRBV6-3 and TRBJ2-7, with 9 bases lining up with TRBD1. J lost 2 bases, V lost 4 bases, and 9 bases had no gene match. CDR1 is MNHEY, CDR2 SVGEGT, per germline. This CDR3 has 16 amino acids. For the CDR3, the DNA is TGTGCCAGCAGTTCAACCGGACAGGGGCTAACCTACGAGCAGTACTTC. Residues: CASSSTGQGLTYEQYF.